This TCR beta chain was found in a study of blood T cell repertoires in COVID-19. The CDR3 extends over 14 amino acids. The germline CDR1 and CDR2 sequences are DFQATT and SNEGSKA (reference sequence). V shed 3 bases and J 5 bases; nucleotides not matched to a gene: 6. Per the original methods: Reference gene primer amplification in the assay estimated nucleated cell counts. Generated by immunoSEQ multiplex PCR, the TCRdb table keeps only in-frame clones and is missing some. Clone size and V and J calls were adopted from that table, with D and trimming inferred from the DNA. Here the sample spans roughly 500,000 clones, 88% being singletons.

The origin of this receptor is a woman aged 40 to 55 who had recovered from COVID-19. Sequencing input: PBMCs or T cells enriched from blood (not recorded which). The genes are TRBV20-1 and TRBJ1-1; 10 bases agree with TRBD1. CDR3 loop: CSASRDRGRTEAFF. In nucleotides, the CDR3 is TGCAGTGCTAGTCGGGACAGGGGTCGGACTGAAGCTTTCTTT.